This T cell receptor beta chain was identified in a study of tumor and adjacent non-tumor tissue in lung cancer. Study background: About 4.17 million productive TCRbeta reads were obtained per sample on average.

RNA was extracted from bulk tissue without any cell sorting. Three rounds of nested PCR, following a modified ARM-PCR protocol, produced the TCRbeta library. TCRdb independently ran MiXCR on the multiplex PCR reads; one entry per CDR3 protein. The sample contains around 66,000 distinct CDR3 sequences, less than 80% of which appear only once. This clonotype has at least ten counts. At one end the junction does not follow the germline gene, possibly because of a read error. The sequenced sample was lung tumor tissue. This receptor was identified in a man aged 55 to 70 with non-small cell lung cancer.

CDR3 nucleotides: TGTGCCAGCAGTCACTCGGGGGGCGGTACAGATACGCAGTATTTT. It encodes CASSHSGGGTDTQYF. This sequence joins TRBV6-5 and TRBJ2-3; the D gene is possibly TRBD2 (7 bases). CDR3 length equals 15 residues. CDR1 and CDR2 from the germline V gene are MNHEY and SVGAGI.